Following are 4 T cell receptor beta chains from one sample sequenced in a study of T cell clonotyping in hematopoietic cell transplantation. Time point denoted: recipient sample about 28 days before transplant, after cytoreduction. Clones were sequenced by immunoSEQ multiplex PCR, and TCRdb holds only the in-frame ones, with some missing. The sample lists 16,000 or so clones, roughly 93% occurring once. The material sequenced was peripheral blood mononuclear cells, taken before stem cell transplant. These receptor sequences come from a man younger than 30 with biphenotypic leukemia. Some clones in this sample may be carry-over from other donors' samples.

The chain couples TRBV6-1 to TRBJ1-6, with D possibly matching TRBD1 (5 bases). With 3 bases removed from V and 9 bases from J, the gap between germline ends came to 12 bases. The CDR3 runs to 14 residues. In germline, CDR1 is MNHNS, CDR2 SASEGT. This CDR3 reads CASSDGGTVSPLHF. In nucleotides, the CDR3 is TGTGCCAGCAGTGACGGGGGTACGGTTTCACCCCTCCACTTT.

The rearrangement uses TRBV14 and TRBJ2-7; 7 bases align to TRBD2. The germline CDR1 and CDR2 sequences are SGHDN and FVKESK. The CDR3 sequence is 14 residues long. Trimming removed 4 bases from V and 4 bases from J; junction bases left unmatched: 7. CDR3 region: CASSLRGVGYEQYF. As DNA, the CDR3 is TGTGCCAGCAGCCTTCGGGGGGTCGGGTACGAGCAGTACTTC.

The chain joins TRBV30 to TRBJ1-1; no reliable D call. This CDR3 contains 13 residues. V gave up 3 bases and J gave up 3 bases, with 11 bases separating them. From germline, CDR1 is GTSNPN and CDR2 SVGIG (reference sequence). In DNA, the CDR3 is TGTGCCTGGAGAGCCCAGCTTGACACTGAAGCTTTCTTT. Translating gives CAWRAQLDTEAFF. The full variable domain, rest sourced from reference TRBV30 and TRBJ1-1, is SQTIHQWPATLVQPVGSPLSLECTVEGTSNPNLYWYRQAAGRGLQLLFYSVGIGQISSEVPQNLSASRPQDRQFILSSKKLLLSDSGFYLCAWRAQLDTEAFFGQGTRLTVV.

This chain connects TRBV7-2 to TRBJ2-7; the D gene is possibly TRBD1 (5 bases). Germline CDR1 reads SGHTA; CDR2 reads FQGNSA. Trimming shortened V by 3 bases and J by 5 bases, and 8 bases separated the two germline ends. The CDR3 extends over 12 amino acids. The CDR3 region is CASSLDINEQYF. The CDR3 nucleotides are TGTGCCAGCAGCTTGGACATCAACGAGCAGTACTTC.